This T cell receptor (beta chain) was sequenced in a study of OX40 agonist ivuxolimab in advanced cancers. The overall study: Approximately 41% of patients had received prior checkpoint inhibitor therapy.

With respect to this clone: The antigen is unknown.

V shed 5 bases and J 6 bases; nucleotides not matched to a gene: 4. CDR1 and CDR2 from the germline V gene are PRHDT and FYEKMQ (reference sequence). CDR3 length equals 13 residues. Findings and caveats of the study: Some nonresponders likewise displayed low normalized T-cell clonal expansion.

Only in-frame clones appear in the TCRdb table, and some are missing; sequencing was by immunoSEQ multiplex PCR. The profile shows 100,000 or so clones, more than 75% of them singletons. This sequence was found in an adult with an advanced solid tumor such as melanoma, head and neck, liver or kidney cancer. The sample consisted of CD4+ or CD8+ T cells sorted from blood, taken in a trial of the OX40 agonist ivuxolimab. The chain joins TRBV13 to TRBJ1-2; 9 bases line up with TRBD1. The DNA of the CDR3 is TGTGCCAGCAGCCTCGGACAGGGGAATGGCTACACCTTC. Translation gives CASSLGQGNGYTF.